These T cell receptor beta chains were read from a single sample in a study of human T cells and chemical hapten exposure. Each CDR3 protein is one row after TCRdb ran MiXCR on the RACE reads. The table lists some 46,000 distinct CDR3 sequences, roughly 4% of them singletons. Sequencing was carried out using whole blood. These receptors all come from a female donor in good health. Some clones in this sample may be carry-over from other donors' samples. CDR3s include the opening cysteine and the closing phenylalanine or tryptophan. The D gene is left open where the match is weak. Clone size is given for some rows only: seen once, a few or many times, or a class if the clone is expanded.

>many|TRBJ2-3|TRBD2|TRBV10-3
TGTGCCATCATGGTGGGGACTAGCGGAGCAGATACGCAGTATTTT
CAIMVGTSGADTQYF
>many|TRBJ1-5|-|TRBV4-1
TGCGCCAGCAGCCATGGGGTCTTTAGCAATCAGCCCCAGCATTTT
CASSHGVFSNQPQHF
>many|TRBJ1-1|-|TRBV4-3
TGCGCCAGCAAACCCAGGGTTAGGGTCACTGAAGCTTTCTTT
CASKPRVRVTEAFF
>many|TRBJ1-3|-|TRBV2
TGTGCCAGCAGGGGGTCTGGAAACACCATATATTTT
CASRGSGNTIYF
>many|TRBJ2-7|-|TRBV4-1
TGCGCCAGCAGCCAAGATGAGGGGCCCCTATACGAGCAGTACTTC
CASSQDEGPLYEQYF
>-|TRBJ2-1|TRBD1|TRBV14
TGTGCCAGCAGCATGGACAGGTCGATGGGTGAGCAGTTCTTC
CASSMDRSMGEQFF
>many|TRBJ1-6|-|TRBV5-4
TGTGCCAGCAGCTTCCGGGCTCGAGGGAATTCACCCCTCCACTTT
CASSFRARGNSPLHF
>many|TRBJ1-1|-|TRBV18
TGTGCCAGCTCACAGCGACAGACCATGAACACTGAAGCTTTCTTT
CASSQRQTMNTEAFF
>many|TRBJ1-1|-|TRBV6-5
TGTGCCAGCAGTTACTCGACCTGGTACCAGGAGACTGAAGCTTTCTTT
CASSYSTWYQETEAFF
>few|TRBJ2-1|-|TRBV5-6
TGTGCCAGCAGCCGGTGGGTCCGGTCGGGTCATGAGCAGTTCTTC
CASSRWVRSGHEQFF
>many|TRBJ2-3|TRBD2|TRBV3-1
TGTGCCAGCAGCCACGGGACTAGCCCCGCAGATACGCAGTATTTT
CASSHGTSPADTQYF
>-|TRBJ1-6|-|TRBV6-6
TGTGCCAGCAGTCAGATGACAGCCTATAATTCACCCCTCCACTTT
CASSQMTAYNSPLHF
>many|TRBJ1-2|TRBD1|TRBV5-1
TGCGCCAGCAGCACGACAGGGGGGAACTATGGCTACACCTTC
CASSTTGGNYGYTF
>many|TRBJ2-7|-|TRBV20-1
TGCAGTGCTAGAGATCTTGCAGAGAGCTACGAGCAGTACTTC
CSARDLAESYEQYF
>many|TRBJ2-7|-|TRBV4-1
TGCGCCAGCAGCCAAGAGTGGCCGGGTGCCTACGAGCAGTACTTC
CASSQEWPGAYEQYF
>many|TRBJ2-3|-|TRBV3-1
TGTGCCAGCAGCCCCCCCCCCGTGGCGGGGCTCACAGATACGCAGTATTTT
CASSPPPVAGLTDTQYF
>many|TRBJ2-3|TRBD2|TRBV7-6
TGTGCCAGCAGCGCGCGGACTAGCGGGGGGGCTACAGATACGCAGTATTTT
CASSARTSGGATDTQYF
>many|TRBJ2-7|-|TRBV7-8
TGTGCCAGCAGCTTGGTCGGGTACGAGCAGTACTTC
CASSLVGYEQYF
>many|TRBJ1-6|-|TRBV6-5
TGTGCCAGCAGCCCGACCCCAGGTGGAGGTTCACCCCTCCACTTT
CASSPTPGGGSPLHF
>-|TRBJ2-7|-|TRBV29-1
TGCAGCGTTAGGACTTACAAGGATAGTAGGGACGAGCAGTACTTC
CSVRTYKDSRDEQYF
>many|TRBJ2-7|TRBD2|TRBV4-2
TGTGCCAGCAGCCAAGGCGGGGGAGATTCCTACGAGCAGTACTTC
CASSQGGGDSYEQYF
>many|TRBJ2-1|TRBD2|TRBV29-1
TGCAGCGTTGAGGGTACTAGCGAAACTTACAATGAGCAGTTCTTC
CSVEGTSETYNEQFF
>many|TRBJ1-1|-|TRBV14
TGTGCCAGCAGCGTAAGAAAGATAAGGGGGAACACTGAAGCTTTCTTT
CASSVRKIRGNTEAFF
>many|TRBJ1-1|-|TRBV20-1
TGCAGTGCTATGCTCCCGAGGGATGGCACTGAAGCTTTCTTT
CSAMLPRDGTEAFF
>medium-sized|TRBJ1-5|-|TRBV3-1
TGTGCCAGCAGCCCACTATATAGCAATCAGCCCCAGCATTTT
CASSPLYSNQPQHF
>many|TRBJ1-1|-|TRBV7-8
TGTGCCAGCAGCTTCCAGGAAGGCACTGAAGCTTTCTTT
CASSFQEGTEAFF
>many|TRBJ2-3|TRBD2|TRBV10-3
TGTGCCATCAGTGAAAGCGGGGGAACAGATACGCAGTATTTT
CAISESGGTDTQYF
>many|TRBJ1-3|-|TRBV5-6
TGTGCCAGCAGCTCCCGGGACACCTCTGGAAACACCATATATTTT
CASSSRDTSGNTIYF
>many|TRBJ2-7|-|TRBV27
TGTGCCACCAGAGGGATATACGAGCAGTACTTC
CATRGIYEQYF
>many|TRBJ1-2|-|TRBV20-1
TGCAGTGCTAGAGATCACGGCGCCAGCTATGGCTACACCTTC
CSARDHGASYGYTF
>many|TRBJ2-3|-|TRBV7-9
TGTGCCAGCAGCTTAAATTTACCTAACACAGATACGCAGTATTTT
CASSLNLPNTDTQYF
>many|TRBJ2-5|-|TRBV7-2
TGTGCCACGAGGGCGGGGCCCCAAGAGACCCAGTACTTC
CATRAGPQETQYF
>-|TRBJ1-1|TRBD1|TRBV5-1
TGCGCCAGCAGCTGGGAATACAGAACGGGACAGGCTGAAGCTTTCTTT
CASSWEYRTGQAEAFF
>few|TRBJ2-1|TRBD1|TRBV5-4
TGTGCCAGCAGCTTCCGGGACAGGGGTAGTGAGCAGTTCTTC
CASSFRDRGSEQFF
>many|TRBJ2-3|TRBD1|TRBV20-1
TGCAGTGCTCGTAGACAGGGAACAGATACGCAGTATTTT
CSARRQGTDTQYF
>many|TRBJ2-3|TRBD2|TRBV5-4
TGTGCCAGCAGCCTTCCCTCTAGCGGGACCAGCACAGATACGCAGTATTTT
CASSLPSSGTSTDTQYF
>many|TRBJ2-3|TRBD2|TRBV7-2
TGTGCCAGCGCGATAATAGCGGGTACAGATACGCAGTATTTT
CASAIIAGTDTQYF
>many|TRBJ1-1|-|TRBV20-1
TGCAGTGCTAGCTGGGGGGCCGGCACTGAAGCTTTCTTT
CSASWGAGTEAFF
>few|TRBJ2-7|-|TRBV7-9
TGTGCCAGCAGCTTAGGTGCGGCGGCTCCCCGCGAGCAGTACTTC
CASSLGAAAPREQYF
>many|TRBJ2-1|TRBD2|TRBV20-1
TGCAGTGCGACTCCTCTAGCGGGGGGGAGGAATGAGCAGTTCTTC
CSATPLAGGRNEQFF
>many|TRBJ2-5|-|TRBV7-8
TGTGCCAGCAGCTTTGTACGACAGAAACAAGAGACCCAGTACTTC
CASSFVRQKQETQYF
>few|TRBJ2-3|-|TRBV5-4
TGTGCCAGCATTCAAGGGGATACGCAGTATTTT
CASIQGDTQYF
>many|TRBJ1-1|-|TRBV3-1
TGTGCCAGCAGCCAATTAAACACTGAAGCTTTCTTT
CASSQLNTEAFF
>many|TRBJ1-1|-|TRBV7-8
TGTGCCAGCAGCTTCGGCAGGGCCAGGAACACTGAAGCTTTCTTT
CASSFGRARNTEAFF
>-|TRBJ2-5|-|TRBV12-3/TRBV12-4
TGTGCCAGCAGTCCCCGTGGATCTCTCATGCAAGAGACCCAGTACTTC
CASSPRGSLMQETQYF
>-|TRBJ1-1|TRBD1|TRBV19
TGTGCCACTGACGCGACAGGGGGTGCTGAAGCTTTCTTT
CATDATGGAEAFF
>many|TRBJ1-6|TRBD1|TRBV10-3
TGTGCCATCAGTGAGTCCCGACAGGGCAGCTCCCTCCACTTT
CAISESRQGSSLHF
>many|TRBJ1-2|-|TRBV12-3/TRBV12-4
TGTGCCAGCCGAACTACAGCAAAGGGGTATGGCTACACCTTC
CASRTTAKGYGYTF
>many|TRBJ2-7|-|TRBV3-1
TGTGCCAGCAGCCAAGTCTACGAGCAGTACTTC
CASSQVYEQYF
>many|TRBJ2-3|-|TRBV4-2
TGTGCCAGCAGATTTGGGGCAGATACGCAGTATTTT
CASRFGADTQYF
>few|TRBJ1-1|TRBD1|TRBV3-1
TGTGCCAGCAGCCAAGTACAGGGGGCCGCCTCTGAAGCTTTCTTT
CASSQVQGAASEAFF
>many|TRBJ2-7|-|TRBV4-1
TGCGCCAGCAGCCAGGACGGAACCTACGAGCAGTACTTC
CASSQDGTYEQYF
>many|TRBJ1-1|-|TRBV7-3
TGTGCCAGCAGCCCAAACGCGAACACTGAAGCTTTCTTT
CASSPNANTEAFF
>few|TRBJ2-7|TRBD1|TRBV29-1
TGCAGCGCCACACGGACAGGGGACGTTTTTGGGGAGCAGTACTTC
CSATRTGDVFGEQYF
>many|TRBJ2-7|TRBD2|TRBV20-1
TGCAGTGCCTCCCAACTAGCGGGGGGCTTCTACGAGCAGTACTTC
CSASQLAGGFYEQYF
>many|TRBJ1-1|-|TRBV3-1
TGTGCCAGCAGCCAAGTGCTTGGAGAAGAAGCTTTCTTT
CASSQVLGEEAFF
>many|TRBJ2-1|-|TRBV6-5
TGTGCCAGCAGACGCGGACAGCTCTCCTACAATGAGCAGTTCTTC
CASRRGQLSYNEQFF
>many|TRBJ2-5|-|TRBV5-1
TGCGCCAGCAGTCGCTCACAAGGCGAGACCCAGTACTTC
CASSRSQGETQYF
>-|TRBJ1-2|-|TRBV14
TGTGCCAGCAGCCCCAGGGACTGGGGAAGGTATGGCTACACCTTC
CASSPRDWGRYGYTF